This record looks at one T cell receptor (beta chain) sequence and its context. The sample holds one count of this clone. Its binding antigen is unknown. Base qualities were left out, and no much larger clone turns up one base away. This entry is derived from a study of blood T cell repertoires in COVID-19 (dated by TCRdb to the early 2020s). Background for the entire study: Samples covering the acute and convalescent phases of COVID-19 were provided by collaborators in the United States, Italy and Spain. The samples were drawn from the first 160 participants of the ongoing ImmuneRACE study and from more than 1,000 subjects provided by 6 global collaborators. The material from the prospective study consisted of cDNA or gDNA derived from T cells, B-cell-depleted T cells, or PBMCs. Where available, HLA class I and class II types were taken from metadata supplied by the sample provider and were not determined by assay-based typing. The dataset comprised deeply sampled blood TCRbeta repertoires from subjects exposed to, actively infected with, or recovered from COVID-19. Sample metadata almost always included a de-identified subject ID, COVID-19 status, age in years and sex. A freely available public database, intended as a resource for researchers studying the immune response to SARS-CoV-2, is where the repertoires were released.

Taken from the germline V gene (reference sequence), the CDR1 and CDR2 loops are LNHDA and SQIVND. Measured from the cysteine to the phenylalanine, the CDR3 is 15 residues long. Only the CDR3 DNA stays, 45 bases, in frame from base 1. Trimming removed 5 bases from V and 0 bases from J, leaving 14 bases between the germline ends. Overall results and qualifications from the work: The quantity of clinical and demographic metadata differed by source and by participant and was supplied without curation.

TCRbeta CDR3 regions were amplified from genomic DNA using the immunoSEQ Assay, a bias-controlled multiplex PCR. The authors' pipeline ran thus. The number of nucleated cells in each sample was estimated from the amplification of reference gene primers within the assay. To quantify the absolute abundance of each unique TCRbeta CDR3 rearrangement, sequence reads were collapsed and filtered. For each sample, productive Simpson clonality was calculated as the square root of Simpson's diversity index across productive rearrangements. In TCRdb, the immuneACCESS table is reduced to in-frame sequences with V and J assigned. These tables do not hold every clone; where another copy was compared, an unresolved V gene accounts for under half, and the others remain unexplained. That table supplies the V and J calls and clone size; D and trimming were determined from the DNA. Recorded for this sample are 450,000 or so clones; roughly 89% of them occurred a single time. The top ten clonotypes cover 0.8% to 0.85% of the sample.

One collaborating source in Seattle enrolled patients during active infection and followed them longitudinally through the course of disease. Whole blood was collected in K2EDTA tubes by collaborating institutions according to the institutions' own protocols. For TCRbeta analysis, collaborator samples were shipped as frozen whole blood, as isolated PBMCs, or as DNA extracted from either sample type. The material sequenced was peripheral blood. The sequence is built from TRBV19 and TRBJ2-7, with no confidently assigned D gene. The receptor was isolated from a man between 18 and 29 years old with COVID-19, enrolled during active disease. The CDR3 protein is CASSSIAAPSYEQYF. Read as DNA, the sequence is TGTGCCAGTAGTTCCATAGCCGCCCCCTCCTACGAGCAGTACTTC.